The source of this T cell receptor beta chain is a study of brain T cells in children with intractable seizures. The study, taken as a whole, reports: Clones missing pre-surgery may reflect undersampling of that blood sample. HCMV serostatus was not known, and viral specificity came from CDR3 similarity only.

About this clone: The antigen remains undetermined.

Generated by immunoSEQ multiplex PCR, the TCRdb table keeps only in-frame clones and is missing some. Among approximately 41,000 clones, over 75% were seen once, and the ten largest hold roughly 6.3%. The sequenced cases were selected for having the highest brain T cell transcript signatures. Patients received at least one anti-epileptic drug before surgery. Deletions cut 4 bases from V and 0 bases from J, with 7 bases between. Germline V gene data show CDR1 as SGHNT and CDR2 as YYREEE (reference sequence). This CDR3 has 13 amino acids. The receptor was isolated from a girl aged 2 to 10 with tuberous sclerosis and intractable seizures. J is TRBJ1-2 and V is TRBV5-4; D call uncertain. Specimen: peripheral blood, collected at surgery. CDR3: CASSKQSNYGYTF. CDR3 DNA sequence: TGTGCCAGCAGCAAACAGTCTAACTATGGCTACACCTTC.